The 10 T cell receptor beta chains in this list originate from one sample, sequenced in a study of blood T cell repertoires in COVID-19. The assay was immunoSEQ multiplex PCR, and TCRdb's table has in-frame clones only and misses some. Of hundreds of thousands of clones in the sample, around four fifths were seen once. Input material: peripheral blood. These receptors came from a woman aged 80 or over with acute or convalescent COVID-19.

This clone was detected only once. DNA for the CDR3: TGTGCCAGCAGCCCCGTAGCGGGGGGGCAATATTTT. It is translated as CASSPVAGGQYF. This chain joins TRBV3-1 (or the pseudogene TRBV3-2) and TRBJ2-3; 11 bases line up with TRBD2. CDR1 and CDR2 from the germline V gene are LGHDT and YNNKEL (reference sequence). The V segment lost 4 bases and the J segment 15 bases; nucleotides outside the gene matches: 6. The CDR3 is 12 residues long.

V gene TRBV7-6 combines with J gene TRBJ2-5, with 10 bases matching TRBD2. The CDR3 runs 16 residues. V shed 2 bases, J shed 1 base, and the junction held 4 bases outside the gene matches. From germline, CDR1 is SGHVS and CDR2 FNYEAQ. CDR3 protein: CASSLLERGGQETQYF. The CDR3 nucleotides read TGTGCCAGCAGCTTACTGGAGCGGGGGGGCCAAGAGACCCAGTACTTC. The whole variable domain, remainder taken from reference TRBV7-6 and TRBJ2-5, is GAGVSQSPRYKVTKRGQDVALRCDPISGHVSLYWYRQALGQGPEFLTYFNYEAQQDKSGLPNDRFSAERPEGSISTLTIQRTEQRDSAMYRCASSLLERGGQETQYFGPGTRLLVL.

The CDR3 DNA reads TGTGCCAGCAGGCCCAGTAGCGACGGGTCCTACAATGAGCAGTTCTTC. This codes for CASRPSSDGSYNEQFF. The genes are TRBV7-2 and TRBJ2-1; perhaps TRBD2 as D (5 bases). The CDR3 contains 16 residues. Germline CDR1 reads SGHTA; CDR2 reads FQGNSA. Trimming took off 6 bases at V and 1 base at J, with 16 bases between the two ends.

The chain carries TRBV6-5 and TRBJ2-5, with D hard to call. Germline CDR1 is MNHEY and CDR2 is SVGAGI. Trimming shortened V by 0 bases and J by 2 bases, and 10 bases separated the two germline ends. The CDR3 is 15 residues long. This CDR3 reads CASSYSGANQETQYF. CDR3 in DNA: TGTGCCAGCAGTTACTCGGGCGCTAATCAAGAGACCCAGTACTTC.

V gene TRBV9 combines with J gene TRBJ1-2, with D perhaps TRBD1 (5 bases). V dropped 3 bases and J dropped 8 bases, with 17 bases sitting between them. The CDR3 has 14 amino acids. In germline, CDR1 is SGDLS, CDR2 YYNGEE. The CDR3 DNA follows: TGTGCCAGCAGCGCAGATGGGGGGAGGCGGGGCTACACCTTC. Translation: CASSADGGRRGYTF.

This clone has more than one count but fewer than ten. This chain joins TRBV6-2 or TRBV6-3 and TRBJ2-5; the D gene is possibly TRBD2 (5 bases). V was clipped by 0 bases and J by 1 base, with 9 bases between them. Germline V gives CDR1 MNHEY, CDR2 SVGEGT. The length of the CDR3 is 15 residues. The CDR3 region has the DNA TGTGCCAGCAGTTACTCGTCGCTAGCCCAAGAGACCCAGTACTTC. Translation gives CASSYSSLAQETQYF.

This clone was counted a single time. This chain joins TRBV6-6 and TRBJ1-1; D remains unclear. This CDR3 comprises 14 residues. Looked up from germline, CDR1 is MNHNY and CDR2 is SVGAGI (reference sequence). The V gene lost 6 bases and the J gene lost 0 bases, with 11 bases spanning the gap. In DNA form, the CDR3 reads TGTGCCAGCAGGTATTTATCTATGAACACTGAAGCTTTCTTT. This codes for CASRYLSMNTEAFF.

The chain combines TRBV20-1 with TRBJ1-1; 9 positions agree with TRBD1. The CDR3 sequence is 15 residues long. Germline-derived CDR1 and CDR2 are DFQATT and SNEGSKA (reference sequence). V lost 3 bases to trimming and J lost 5 bases; unmatched junction nucleotides: 10. CDR3 protein: CSASLNRGPGTEAFF. The CDR3 DNA follows: TGCAGTGCTAGTCTCAACAGGGGGCCTGGTACTGAAGCTTTCTTT.

The V call is TRBV28, the J call TRBJ1-1; 11 bases align to TRBD1. Germline CDR1 and CDR2: MDHEN and SYDVKM. Trimming removed 6 bases from V and 4 bases from J; junction bases left unmatched: 4. This CDR3 has 14 amino acids. The CDR3 coding sequence is TGTGCCAGCAGATTAGGGACAGGGGGCACTGAAGCTTTCTTT. Translation: CASRLGTGGTEAFF.

The chain links TRBV7-3 to TRBJ2-1; D may be TRBD2 (5 bases). V was pared by 3 bases and J by 0 bases, with 9 bases between. The germline gives CDR1 SGHTA, CDR2 FQGTGA. The CDR3 is 15 residues long. CDR3 sequence: CASSLLGSSYNEQFF. Here the CDR3 DNA reads TGTGCCAGCAGCTTGTTGGGGAGCTCCTACAATGAGCAGTTCTTC.